This entry features one T cell receptor beta chain sequence. Its antigen is not known. The data belong to a study of CD8 T cells in ankylosing spondylitis. Findings and limits, study-wide: One TCR beta motif, made up of about 8 highly homologous variants, appeared characteristic of ankylosing spondylitis blood. Reactive arthritis synovial fluid and blood were previously reported to contain some motif variants. Peripheral blood samples showed relatively rare disease-linked clones, and these clones were CD8+.

MiXCR was run by TCRdb on the 5' RACE reads, yielding one entry per CDR3 protein. The data contain some 700,000 distinct CDR3 sequences, around 19% of them seen just once; the ten biggest clones take up around a fifth. The sequenced sample was blood, either unsorted or a sorted T cell fraction (not recorded which). This TCR was recovered from a male donor with ankylosing spondylitis.

The CDR3 DNA follows: TGTGCCAGCACCAAGGACAGTCACTACAATGAGCAGTTCTTC. Translated: CASTKDSHYNEQFF. V gene TRBV28 combines with J gene TRBJ2-1, with D tentatively TRBD1 (6 bases). CDR3 length equals 14 residues. V dropped 7 bases and J dropped 3 bases, with 13 bases sitting between them. The germline V gene has CDR1 MDHEN and CDR2 SYDVKM. The full variable domain, completed using reference TRBV28 and TRBJ2-1, is DVKVTQSSRYLVKRTGEKVFLECVQDMDHENMFWYRQDPGLGLRLIYFSYDVKMKEKGDIPEGYSVSREKKERFSLILESASTNQTSMYLCASTKDSHYNEQFFGPGTRLTVL.